Shown below are 8 T cell receptor beta chains from a single sample sequenced in a study of blood T cell repertoires in COVID-19. Profiling relied on immunoSEQ multiplex PCR, and the TCRdb table lists in-frame clones only, not all of them. This repertoire shows 200,000 to 250,000 clones, 84% found once; its top ten account for 7.6%. The sample comprised peripheral blood. All receptors derive from a woman aged 50 to 65 with active or convalescent COVID-19.

This clone was picked up a small number of times. CDR3 in DNA: TGTGCCAGCAGCTTAGGGACAGGATCTTTGGGCTACACCTTC. This sequence encodes CASSLGTGSLGYTF. This chain uses TRBV7-9 with TRBJ1-2, with 7 nucleotides matching TRBD1. The germline gives CDR1 SEHNR, CDR2 FQNEAQ (reference sequence). The CDR3 extends over 14 amino acids. After removal of 1 base from V and 8 bases from J, the junction contained 7 bases not matched to a gene.

Only a few counts were recorded for this clone. The rearrangement links TRBV11-2 to TRBJ2-5, with 9 nucleotides matching TRBD1. CDR3 length: 16 amino acids. Germline V gene sequence: CDR1 SGHAT, CDR2 FQNNGV. The junction had 10 bases not matched to a gene; V was cut back by 4 bases and J by 4 bases. CDR3 sequence: CASSSGMGQGRETQYF. CDR3 coding DNA: TGTGCCAGCAGCTCCGGAATGGGACAGGGACGAGAGACCCAGTACTTC.

The V and J genes are TRBV27 and TRBJ1-6; a possible D gene is TRBD1 (6 bases). This CDR3 has 14 residues. Trimming shortened V by 2 bases and J by 10 bases, and 12 bases separated the two germline ends. Germline V gene sequence: CDR1 MNHEY, CDR2 SMNVEV (reference sequence). In nucleotides, the CDR3 is TGTGCCAGCAGTTTACTACAGGGAGTCTCACCCCTCCACTTT. Protein sequence: CASSLLQGVSPLHF.

Here the CDR3 reads CASSQDRDGEQYF. The CDR3 nucleotides are TGTGCCAGCAGCCAAGACAGGGACGGCGAGCAGTACTTC. The rearrangement joins TRBV12-3 or TRBV12-4 to TRBJ2-7; 7 bases match TRBD1. The CDR3 is 13 amino acids. The V and J ends lost 6 bases and 6 bases, in that order; junction bases with no gene match: 8.

The rearrangement uses TRBV6-5 and TRBJ2-1; tentative D call: TRBD2 (7 bases). The CDR3 loop spans 14 amino acids. In germline, CDR1 is MNHEY, CDR2 SVGAGI. The germline V and J ends were trimmed by 6 bases and 10 bases, with 19 bases remaining between them. The DNA of the CDR3 is TGTGCCAGCAGCCTTAGGGGCCGGGGGGCCGAGCAGTTCTTC. This sequence encodes CASSLRGRGAEQFF.

The chain combines TRBV15 with TRBJ2-2, with D tentatively TRBD2 (6 bases). Between the trimmed V and J ends, which lost 4 bases and 4 bases, there was a span of 10 bases. The CDR3 contains 14 residues. In germline, CDR1 is LNHNV, CDR2 YYDKDF (reference sequence). CDR3 residues: CATSTTGVTGELFF. The CDR3, as DNA: TGTGCCACCAGCACTACGGGGGTCACCGGGGAGCTGTTTTTT.

This clone has just one count. The DNA is left out, because the CDR3 cannot be placed on it with certainty; the CDR3 is given as TCRdb lists it. The chain uses TRBV12-5 and TRBJ1-1; the table calls TRBD1, which could not be checked here. CDR1 is LGHNT, CDR2 FRNRAP, per germline. Ends included, the CDR3 has 17 residues. The CDR3: CASGLVMGAGQHLEAFF.

The chain is built from TRBV6-5 and TRBJ2-7, with D tentatively TRBD2 (5 bases). In germline, CDR1 is MNHEY, CDR2 SVGAGI. The V end lost 10 bases, the J end lost 6 bases, and 13 bases lay between the germline ends. The CDR3 contains 11 residues. The CDR3 DNA is TGTGCCACCGCCACGCGGGCCGAGCAGTACTTC. Protein sequence: CATATRAEQYF.